One sample yielded the 12 T cell receptor beta chains listed below, sequenced in a study of identical twins. TCRdb redid the calling of the 5' RACE reads with MiXCR, one entry per CDR3 protein. The sample shows 500,000 to 600,000 distinct CDR3 sequences, about 20% of them seen only once. These data are also associated with another study on T cells expressing NK-cell markers.

Sequenced: CD4+ T cells sorted from blood. All receptors come from a woman aged 18-29 years in good health.

This clonotype occurred many times. The chain recombines TRBV12-3 or TRBV12-4 with TRBJ1-5; 8 bases are shared with TRBD1. This CDR3 contains 15 residues. Germline trimming cut 5 bases from V and 0 bases from J; bases unmatched to any gene: 3. CDR3 residues: CASSGQGFSNQPQHF. Written as DNA, the CDR3 is TGTGCCAGCAGTGGACAGGGTTTTAGCAATCAGCCCCAGCATTTT.

This clonotype appeared many times. The genes are TRBV12-3 or TRBV12-4 and TRBJ2-1; 7 positions match TRBD2. This CDR3 comprises 13 residues. V dropped 5 bases and J dropped 6; count of bases not matched to a gene: 4. CDR3 bases: TGTGCCAGCAGTCTATGGACTAGCAATGAGCAGTTCTTC. It translates to CASSLWTSNEQFF.

This clonotype has more than one count but fewer than ten. The V gene is TRBV12-3 or TRBV12-4, the J gene TRBJ2-4; D unresolved. The V and J ends lost 3 bases and 7 bases respectively, with 10 bases between them. The CDR3 has 13 amino acids. CDR3 coding DNA: TGTGCCAGCAGTTTGGTTGGGCAGAACATTCAGTACTTC. Its translation is CASSLVGQNIQYF.

This clonotype has more than one count but fewer than ten. V is TRBV7-9 and J is TRBJ1-1; D ambiguous. Trimming cost V 3 bases and J 3 bases, with 11 bases left between them. This CDR3 is 14 amino acids long. Germline V CDR1 and CDR2: SEHNR, FQNEAQ (reference sequence). Here the CDR3 reads CASSFGRFHTEAFF. CDR3 coding DNA: TGTGCCAGCAGCTTCGGTCGGTTCCACACTGAAGCTTTCTTT.

This clonotype was detected a few times. V gene TRBV6-7 combines with J gene TRBJ2-1, with D perhaps TRBD1 or TRBD2 (5 bases each). TRBV6-7 is flagged as an ORF with uncertain function. V lost 3 bases and J lost 5, with 17 bases in between. The CDR3 loop spans 16 amino acids. The CDR3 reads CASSYFSGTEHNEQFF. The CDR3 bases are TGTGCCAGCAGTTATTTTAGTGGGACCGAGCACAATGAGCAGTTCTTC.

This chain connects TRBV5-1 to TRBJ2-2; no reliable D call. CDR1 is SGHRS, CDR2 YFSETQ, per germline. V lost 5 bases and J lost 7, with 9 bases in between. There are 12 residues in the CDR3. The CDR3 DNA sequence: TGCGCCAGCAGGGATCCGGGCGGGGAGCTGTTTTTT. It codes for CASRDPGGELFF.

V gene TRBV12-3 or TRBV12-4 combines with J gene TRBJ2-7; D not resolved. V shed 0 bases and J shed 4 bases, with 10 bases lying between them. The CDR3 is 14 residues long. CDR3 loop: CASSLALTNYEQYF. Written as DNA, the CDR3 is TGTGCCAGCAGTTTAGCTCTCACAAATTACGAGCAGTACTTC.

V and J are TRBV7-9 and TRBJ2-3; D perhaps matches TRBD2 (6 bases). Germline CDR1 and CDR2: SEHNR and FQNEAQ (reference sequence). The CDR3 has 17 residues. V was trimmed by 4 bases and J by 6 bases, leaving 23 bases between them. The CDR3 region is CASSSHVSGGGLDTQYF. CDR3 sequence (DNA): TGTGCCAGCAGCTCGCACGTCTCCGGGGGTGGTTTGGATACGCAGTATTTT.

This chain uses TRBV6-1 with TRBJ2-1; 7 positions match TRBD2. Trimming removed 7 bases from V and 2 bases from J; junction bases left unmatched: 8. The CDR3 extends over 15 amino acids. Germline lookup yields CDR1 MNHNS and CDR2 SASEGT. The CDR3 nucleotides are TGTGCCAGCATGCAGCGGGGCTTGACCTACAATGAGCAGTTCTTC. Residues: CASMQRGLTYNEQFF.

The sample holds a few counts of this clonotype. The V call is TRBV5-1, the J call TRBJ1-1, with 7 bases matching TRBD1. Germline CDR1 is SGHRS and CDR2 is YFSETQ. This CDR3 contains 15 residues. V lost 2 bases, J lost 4 bases, and 8 bases stayed unmatched. The DNA for the CDR3 is TGCGCCAGCAGCTTACAGGGGCCCTCTGCCACTGAAGCTTTCTTT. This gives the protein CASSLQGPSATEAFF.

This clonotype was seen more than once but under ten times. The chain uses TRBV29-1 and TRBJ2-7; 11 bases align to TRBD2. CDR3 length: 13 residues. V dropped 5 bases and J dropped 5; count of bases not matched to a gene: 5. The germline gives CDR1 SQVTM, CDR2 ANQGSEA. This CDR3 is CSVIAGGTHEQYF. CDR3 coding DNA: TGCAGCGTTATAGCGGGAGGGACACACGAGCAGTACTTC.

This clonotype was seen more than once but under ten times. This sequence may be a read error, since a much larger clone differs from it by one base. V usage is TRBV20-1 and J usage is TRBJ2-7; D could derive from TRBD1 or TRBD2 (6 bases each). This CDR3 is built from 13 residues. Germline V CDR1 and CDR2: DFQATT, SNEGSKA (reference sequence). The CDR3 loop is CSARKGVDYEQNF. The CDR3 nucleotides are TGCAGTGCTAGAAAGGGGGTGGACTACGAGCAGAACTTC.